Following are 25 T cell receptor beta chains from one sample sequenced in a study of shared clonotypes between healthy human individuals. Repertoires were generated with immunoSEQ multiplex PCR, while TCRdb's copy carries only in-frame clones and drops some. The sample consists of 2 million to 3 million clones, around 94% of them appearing once. Specimen: naive CD4+ T cells sorted from blood. Subset reported: CD45RA+ positively selected. Receptor source: a young man in good health.

V is TRBV19 and J is TRBJ1-2, with 12 bases fitting TRBD1. The CDR3 runs to 18 residues. V trimming: 6 bases; J trimming: 2 bases; junction bases outside the gene matches: 13. Per germline, CDR1 LNHDA and CDR2 SQIVND (reference sequence). The CDR3, as DNA: TGTGCCAGTAGCACCCCGGGACAGGGGGCGTCTGGGAACTATGGCTACACCTTC. Protein product: CASSTPGQGASGNYGYTF.

This chain uses TRBV29-1 with TRBJ2-1; no clear D gene. CDR3 length: 14 amino acids. CDR1 SQVTM and CDR2 ANQGSEA come from the germline V gene. V lost 2 bases to trimming and J lost 0 bases, with 8 bases between them. This CDR3 is CSVELRSSYNEQFF. Written as DNA, the CDR3 is TGCAGCGTTGAACTAAGGAGCTCCTACAATGAGCAGTTCTTC.

The gene calls are TRBV21-1 and TRBJ1-2. TRBV21-1 is deemed a pseudogene. This CDR3 has 14 amino acids. For the CDR3, the DNA is TGTGCCAGCAGCAAAGTGGAGCCCCCGCCTGGCTACACCTTC. Protein sequence: CASSKVEPPPGYTF.

This clone was recorded once. The gene calls are TRBV6-5 and TRBJ1-6, with 11 positions matching TRBD1. V gave up 0 bases and J gave up 9 bases; unmatched junction bases: 4. Germline CDR1 and CDR2: MNHEY and SVGAGI. The CDR3 covers 16 residues. The CDR3 protein is CASSYSGQGARSPLHF. The DNA for the CDR3 is TGTGCCAGCAGTTACTCAGGACAGGGGGCGCGTTCACCCCTCCACTTT.

The chain combines TRBV7-9 with TRBJ2-1; TRBD1 is a possible D gene (5 bases). V dropped 3 bases and J dropped 5 bases, with 8 bases sitting between them. There are 13 residues in the CDR3. Germline V gene sequence: CDR1 SEHNR, CDR2 FQNEAQ (reference sequence). The CDR3 DNA is TGTGCCAGCAGCTTTCAGGGCAACAATGAGCAGTTCTTC. This translates into CASSFQGNNEQFF.

The chain employs TRBV25-1 and TRBJ1-1; D uncertain. Looked up from germline, CDR1 is MGHDK and CDR2 is SYGVNS. The CDR3 sequence is 14 residues long. Deletions cut 5 bases from V and 4 bases from J, with 14 bases between. Here the CDR3 reads CASSQAGWSTEAFF. CDR3 nucleotides: TGTGCCAGCAGTCAGGCGGGGTGGAGCACTGAAGCTTTCTTT.

The J gene is TRBJ2-4, the V gene TRBV9; 7 positions agree with TRBD1. The germline CDR1 and CDR2 sequences are SGDLS and YYNGEE. This CDR3 has 14 residues. Germline trimming cut 0 bases from V and 8 bases from J; bases unmatched to any gene: 5. Here the CDR3 reads CASSVGGQRDIQYF. CDR3 nucleotide sequence: TGTGCCAGCAGCGTAGGGGGACAGAGGGACATTCAGTACTTC.

V usage is TRBV30 and J usage is TRBJ2-2; 8 bases line up with TRBD2. Germline V gene data show CDR1 as GTSNPN and CDR2 as SVGIG (reference sequence). Losses at the gene ends were 3 bases for V and 6 bases for J; bases not matched to a gene: 3. This CDR3 has 13 amino acids. CDR3 amino acids: CAWSSAGAGELFF. Here the CDR3 DNA reads TGTGCCTGGAGCTCAGCGGGAGCCGGGGAGCTGTTTTTT.

A note on this clone: The identical CDR3 is also encoded by other nucleotide sequences in the sample. This chain links TRBV6-5 with TRBJ1-1; the D gene is possibly TRBD1 (5 bases). The germline CDR1 and CDR2 sequences are MNHEY and SVGAGI. Trimming removed 4 bases from V and 5 bases from J, with 8 bases in between. This CDR3 comprises 12 residues. The CDR3 loop reads CASSSRGTEAFF. Written as DNA, the CDR3 is TGTGCCAGCAGTTCGCGGGGGACTGAAGCTTTCTTT.

The chain carries TRBV5-1 and TRBJ1-6, with D perhaps matching TRBD1 (6 bases). The length of the CDR3 is 17 residues. V lost 0 bases to trimming and J lost 4 bases, with 14 bases between them. CDR1 and CDR2 from the germline V gene are SGHRS and YFSETQ. In DNA form, the CDR3 reads TGCGCCAGCAGCTTGGCCGGCGGGCAGGGGTATAATTCACCCCTCCACTTT. Translated: CASSLAGGQGYNSPLHF. Based on the CDR3 plus reference TRBV5-1 and TRBJ1-6, the full variable domain is KAGVTQTPRYLIKTRGQQVTLSCSPISGHRSVSWYQQTPGQGLQFLFEYFSETQRNKGNFPGRFSGRQFSNSRSEMNVSTLELGDSALYLCASSLAGGQGYNSPLHFGNGTRLTVT.

The chain joins TRBV1 to TRBJ1-3. TRBV1 is a recognized pseudogene. This CDR3 has 15 amino acids. The chain's CDR3 is CTGYSQGPPGNTIYF. DNA of the CDR3: TGCACCGGATATTCGCAAGGCCCCCCGGGAAACACCATATATTTT.

The V gene is TRBV7-2, the J gene TRBJ1-3; D may be TRBD1 (5 bases). V shed 4 bases and J shed 0 bases, with 13 bases lying between them. CDR1 and CDR2 (germline): SGHTA, FQGNSA. There are 16 residues in the CDR3. This CDR3 reads CASSSVTVSSGNTIYF. DNA of the CDR3: TGTGCCAGCAGCTCCGTGACAGTCTCCTCTGGAAACACCATATATTTT. Together with reference TRBV7-2 and TRBJ1-3, the CDR3 gives the full variable domain: GAGVSQSPSNKVTEKGKDVELRCDPISGHTALYWYRQSLGQGLEFLIYFQGNSAPDKSGLPSDRFSAERTGGSVSTLTIQRTQQEDSAVYLCASSSVTVSSGNTIYFGEGSWLTVV.

The V and J genes are TRBV5-1 and TRBJ2-3, with 10 bases identical to TRBD2. The CDR3 loop spans 15 amino acids. J lost 2 bases, V lost 4 bases, and 4 bases had no gene match. Looked up from germline, CDR1 is SGHRS and CDR2 is YFSETQ. CDR3 nucleotides: TGCGCCAGCAGCACCCTAGCGGGAGCCACAGATACGCAGTATTTT. This translates into CASSTLAGATDTQYF.

V gene TRBV19 combines with J gene TRBJ1-1; D is undetermined. V was trimmed by 6 bases and J by 1 base, leaving 6 bases between them. The V gene's germline CDR1 is LNHDA and CDR2 SQIVND (reference sequence). This CDR3 is 12 amino acids long. CDR3 residues: CASRGENTEAFF. The DNA of the CDR3 is TGTGCCAGTAGAGGAGAGAACACTGAAGCTTTCTTT.

The CDR3 sequence: CASSETFRTSGGGTQYF. The CDR3 DNA reads TGCGCCAGCAGTGAGACTTTTAGGACTAGCGGGGGGGGGACCCAGTACTTC. The rearrangement joins TRBV10-2 to TRBJ2-5; 15 bases fit TRBD2. CDR1 and CDR2 (germline): WSHSY, SAAADI. V gave up 2 bases and J gave up 7 bases; unmatched junction bases: 8. The CDR3 is made up of 17 amino acids.

The genes are TRBV10-1 and TRBJ2-2; no firm D call. V was trimmed by 2 bases and J by 3 bases, leaving 10 bases between them. CDR3 size: 15 residues. Germline V gives CDR1 WNHNN, CDR2 SYGVQD (reference sequence). The CDR3 DNA reads TGCGCCAGCAGTGAGGGTGTCCGGGACACCGGGGAGCTGTTTTTT. It encodes CASSEGVRDTGELFF.

About this clone: Other nucleotide sequences in the sample specify the same CDR3. The chain employs TRBV9 and TRBJ2-5, with 11 positions matching TRBD2. Germline lookup yields CDR1 SGDLS and CDR2 YYNGEE. V was clipped by 0 bases and J by 2 bases; unmatched bases: 3. The CDR3 is 16 residues long. Here the CDR3 reads CASSVAVAGGQETQYF. CDR3 DNA sequence: TGTGCCAGCAGCGTAGCGGTAGCGGGGGGGCAAGAGACCCAGTACTTC.

The chain joins TRBV2 to TRBJ2-4; tentatively, D is TRBD2 (5 bases). The CDR3 is 14 residues long. V shed 7 bases and J shed 0 bases, with 10 bases lying between them. Germline loops: CDR1 SNHLY, CDR2 FYNNEI. The CDR3 reads CASTPGIAKNIQYF. CDR3 DNA: TGTGCCAGCACGCCGGGGATAGCCAAAAACATTCAGTACTTC.

J is TRBJ1-2 and V is TRBV7-9, with D possibly TRBD1 on 6 matching bases. This CDR3 has 14 residues. V was pared by 0 bases and J by 4 bases, with 9 bases between. CDR1 SEHNR and CDR2 FQNEAQ come from the germline V gene (reference sequence). CDR3 in amino acids: CASSLAGDIYGYTF. CDR3 coding DNA: TGTGCCAGCAGCTTAGCGGGGGACATCTATGGCTACACCTTC.

The chain links TRBV25-1 to TRBJ2-7; TRBD2 might be the D (6 bases). Germline CDR1 is MGHDK and CDR2 is SYGVNS. This CDR3 is built from 15 residues. Trimming left V 3 bases short and J 7 bases short, with 19 bases between. The CDR3 coding sequence is TGTGCCAGCAGTGATTTTCAATGGACCGCGGGGGAGCAGTACTTC. This sequence encodes CASSDFQWTAGEQYF.

This clone appeared once. Other DNA sequences in this specimen translate into the identical CDR3. The rearrangement joins TRBV7-2 to TRBJ2-3; TRBD2 is a possible D gene (6 bases). This CDR3 region has 13 residues. The germline V gene encodes CDR1 SGHTA and CDR2 FQGNSA. V was shortened by 8 bases and J by 3 bases, with 12 bases between the two germline ends. The CDR3 region has the DNA TGTGCCAGCCGGAGGGGCGGTACAGATACGCAGTATTTT. Translating it yields CASRRGGTDTQYF.

Of note for this clone: This same CDR3 is encoded by further DNA sequences in the sample. The genes are TRBV18 and TRBJ1-1; D uncertain. Per germline, CDR1 KGHSH and CDR2 LQKENI. The CDR3 is 12 residues long. V lost 2 bases and J 5 bases, leaving 6 bases between the germline ends. This chain's CDR3 is CASSPGSTEAFF. DNA of the CDR3: TGTGCCAGCTCACCAGGGAGTACTGAAGCTTTCTTT.

The V call is TRBV12-2, the J call TRBJ2-7. TRBV12-2 is deemed a pseudogene. This CDR3 has 15 residues. CDR3 protein: CASRPLSRVGDEQYF. The CDR3 DNA is TGTGCAAGTCGCCCCCTTTCAAGGGTCGGCGACGAGCAGTACTTC.

This chain connects TRBV5-4 to TRBJ1-1, with D unclear. Trimming cost V 0 bases and J 2 bases, with 17 bases left between them. CDR3 length equals 17 residues. Germline CDR1 and CDR2: SGHNT and YYREEE (reference sequence). Here the CDR3 DNA reads TGTGCCAGCAGCTTGGTTAGGACTACCCTTGGAAACACTGAAGCTTTCTTT. Its protein product is CASSLVRTTLGNTEAFF.

The V gene is TRBV10-2, the J gene TRBJ1-6, with D hard to call. This CDR3 region has 13 residues. Germline-derived CDR1 and CDR2 are WSHSY and SAAADI. With 7 bases removed from V and 0 bases from J, the gap between germline ends came to 4 bases. CDR3 residues: CASKDSYNSPLHF. CDR3 coding DNA: TGCGCCAGCAAGGACTCCTATAATTCACCCCTCCACTTT.